These T cell receptor beta chains were read from a single sample in a study of cytomegalovirus exposure and HLA in healthy donors. Method: immunoSEQ multiplex PCR; TCRdb's copy keeps in-frame clones and lacks some. In the table there are some 70,000 clones, over 70% of which are singletons. Sequencing used PBMCs. The source of these receptors is a male donor in good health and CMV-seropositive. Each CDR3 is given with its conserved first and last residue. Fields, in order: D gene, clone size, J gene, V gene, CDR3 protein, CDR3 DNA. The D gene is left open where the match is weak. Size is stated for part of the rows, as once, few or many counts, or as a class when the clone is expanded.

>TRBD1|.|TRBJ2-2|TRBV15
CATSKGANTGELFF
TGTGCCACCAGCAAGGGGGCTAACACCGGGGAGCTGTTTTTT
>.|.|TRBJ2-3|TRBV5-1
CASSLPSSANTQYF
TGCGCCAGCAGCTTGCCTAGTTCGGCGAATACGCAGTATTTT
>TRBD2|.|TRBJ2-3|TRBV9
CASSVVLAGGQDTQYF
TGTGCCAGCAGCGTAGTACTAGCGGGGGGGCAAGATACGCAGTATTTT
>.|.|TRBJ2-1|TRBV25-1
CASSDGATTLTYNEQFF
TGTGCCAGCAGTGATGGAGCTACGACCCTGACCTACAATGAGCAGTTCTTC
>TRBD1|.|TRBJ1-4|TRBV7-6
CASRWDRGGELFF
TGTGCCAGCCGCTGGGACAGGGGTGGCGAACTGTTTTTT
>.|.|TRBJ1-4|TRBV19
CASSRQAANEKLFF
TGTGCCAGTAGTAGACAGGCGGCTAATGAAAAACTGTTTTTT
>TRBD1|.|TRBJ2-3|TRBV5-1
CASSLDRGRDTQYF
TGCGCCAGCAGCCTGGACAGGGGGCGGGATACGCAGTATTTT
>.|.|TRBJ2-6|TRBV7-8
CASSLQGTGANVLTF
TGTGCCAGCAGCTTACAGGGAACTGGGGCCAACGTCCTGACTTTC
>TRBD2|.|TRBJ2-3|TRBV7-9
CASSSQRGRTDTQYF
TGTGCCAGCAGCTCCCAGCGGGGGCGCACAGATACGCAGTATTTT
>TRBD1|.|TRBJ1-1|TRBV29-1
CSVSDRVNTEAFF
TGCAGCGTTTCCGACAGGGTGAACACTGAAGCTTTCTTT
>.|.|TRBJ2-2|TRBV4-3
CASSQEVTGTGELFF
TGCGCCAGCAGCCAAGAGGTTACAGGGACCGGGGAGCTGTTTTTT
>.|.|TRBJ1-4|TRBV5-4
CASSLGRGNEKLFF
TGTGCCAGCAGCTTGGGTCGGGGTAATGAAAAACTGTTTTTT
>TRBD2|.|TRBJ2-2|TRBV2
CASNRGAGKTGELFF
TGTGCCAGCAATAGGGGAGCGGGGAAAACCGGGGAGCTGTTTTTT
>.|once|TRBJ1-4|TRBV5-1
CASSLGHRDASTNEKLFF
TGCGCCAGCAGCCTGGGACACAGAGATGCATCGACTAATGAAAAACTGTTTTTT
>TRBD2|.|TRBJ2-2|TRBV27
CASSPGLAPNTGELFF
TGTGCCAGCAGCCCCGGACTAGCACCGAACACCGGGGAGCTGTTTTTT
>.|.|TRBJ2-7|TRBV5-5
CASSGSYEQYF
TGTGCCAGCAGCGGTAGCTACGAGCAGTACTTC